What follows are 9 T cell receptor beta chains derived from one specimen sequenced in a study of T-cell memory formation after mild COVID-19. MiXCR, run by TCRdb on the 5' RACE reads, gives a single entry per CDR3 protein. Altogether fewer than 700,000 distinct CDR3 sequences are present, about 20% being singletons, with the ten largest covering under 8.5%. Sequenced: PBMCs or a T cell subset sorted from them (not recorded which). These receptors were taken from an adult woman who had mild COVID-19 (a few samples of this study predate the infection). Cell type and time point are not known.

This clonotype occurred a few times. The J gene is TRBJ1-2, the V gene TRBV3-1; maybe TRBD1 (5 bases). The V end lost 0 bases, the J end lost 6 bases, and 11 bases lay between the germline ends. Germline V gene lookup returns CDR1 LGHDT and CDR2 YNNKEL (reference sequence). The CDR3 sequence is 14 residues long. The CDR3 reads CASSQETGLNGYTF. As DNA, the CDR3 is TGTGCCAGCAGCCAAGAAACAGGTTTAAATGGCTACACCTTC.

A word on this clonotype: Its ends do not fully match the called genes, so a read error is possible. V and J are TRBV7-6 and TRBJ1-2, with TRBD1 identical over 9 bases. Germline V CDR1 and CDR2: SGHVS, FNYEAQ. The CDR3 length is 14 residues. Here the CDR3 DNA reads TGTGCCAGCAGTCCTGGCGGGACAGGGAAGGTTGAGGCCTTC. Amino acid sequence: CASSPGGTGKVEAF.

J is TRBJ1-3 and V is TRBV27; D is ambiguous. V was shortened by 6 bases and J by 6 bases, with 18 bases between the two germline ends. Per germline, CDR1 MNHEY and CDR2 SMNVEV (reference sequence). The CDR3 is 15 residues long. For the CDR3, the DNA is TGTGCCAGCAGGCCCGGGATCTGGGGAGAAAACACCATATATTTT. It yields the protein CASRPGIWGENTIYF.

This clonotype was seen only a few times. V is TRBV20-1 and J is TRBJ2-3, with 7 bases that match TRBD2. The V and J ends lost 2 bases and 0 bases, in that order; junction bases with no gene match: 5. CDR1 is DFQATT, CDR2 SNEGSKA, per germline (reference sequence). The length of the CDR3 is 15 residues. In DNA, the CDR3 is TGCAGTGCTAGATCCGGGACTACAAGCACAGATACGCAGTATTTT. It codes for CSARSGTTSTDTQYF.

A single count supports this clonotype. The chain employs TRBV7-9 and TRBJ2-3; D possibly corresponds to TRBD2 (6 bases). The CDR3 length is 15 residues. Looked up from germline, CDR1 is SEHNR and CDR2 is FQNEAQ (reference sequence). The ends were cut back, 5 bases at V and 0 bases at J, with 12 bases in the middle. CDR3 amino acids: CASSPTTRSTDTQYF. The CDR3, as DNA: TGTGCCAGCAGCCCCACGACTAGGAGCACAGATACGCAGTATTTT.

This clonotype has a handful of counts. V gene TRBV5-4 combines with J gene TRBJ1-4, with a weak D call TRBD1 (6 bases). The germline V and J ends were trimmed by 7 bases and 2 bases, with 15 bases remaining between them. The germline V gene has CDR1 SGHNT and CDR2 YYREEE (reference sequence). This CDR3 spans 15 amino acids. The CDR3 coding sequence is TGTGCCAGCCGGGAGGGGGAGTCGACTAATGAAAAACTGTTTTTT. As protein: CASREGESTNEKLFF.

In this sample, this clonotype turned up many times. The V gene is TRBV5-1, the J gene TRBJ2-5, with 8 bases identical to TRBD2. CDR3 length: 12 amino acids. J gave up 5 bases and V 5 bases, and 2 bases lay outside the gene matches. Germline CDR1 and CDR2: SGHRS and YFSETQ. The CDR3 spells CASSSGGETQYF. The CDR3 coding sequence is TGCGCCAGCAGTTCGGGAGGGGAGACCCAGTACTTC.

This clonotype was detected only a few times. The rearrangement joins TRBV18 to TRBJ1-5; maybe TRBD1 (5 bases). V was trimmed by 2 bases and J by 3 bases, leaving 8 bases between them. Per the germline V gene, CDR1 is KGHSH and CDR2 is LQKENI. CDR3 length equals 14 residues. CDR3 sequence reads: CASSPDSPNQPQHF. The CDR3 nucleotides are TGTGCCAGCTCACCAGACAGCCCCAATCAGCCCCAGCATTTT. Full variable domain (outside the CDR3, taken from reference TRBV18 and TRBJ1-5): NAGVMQNPRHLVRRRGQEARLRCSPMKGHSHVYWYRQLPEEGLKFMVYLQKENIIDESGMPKERFSAEFPKEGPSILRIQQVVRGDSAAYFCASSPDSPNQPQHFGDGTRLSIL.

This clonotype was detected many times. The V call is TRBV27, the J call TRBJ2-2, with D possibly TRBD1 on 6 matching bases. Trimming removed 7 bases from V and 3 bases from J, with 18 bases in between. Germline V gene data show CDR1 as MNHEY and CDR2 as SMNVEV (reference sequence). This CDR3 spans 16 amino acids. The CDR3 nucleotides read TGTGCCAGCACCTTGGGTCGTCAGGGGTACACCGGGGAGCTGTTTTTT. Residues: CASTLGRQGYTGELFF.